Shown below are 24 T cell receptor beta chains from a single sample sequenced in a study of cytomegalovirus exposure and HLA in healthy donors. Researchers ran the PCR with 60 Vbeta and 13 Jbeta primers. Data came from immunoSEQ multiplex PCR; TCRdb stores just in-frame clones and leaves some out. The sample has about 190,000 clones; about 81% are singletons. The sample taken for sequencing was PBMCs. These receptors all stem from a young woman in good health and CMV-seronegative.

V and J are TRBV29-1 and TRBJ2-3; D is perhaps TRBD1 (5 bases). The CDR3 extends over 10 amino acids. CDR1 and CDR2 from the germline V gene are SQVTM and ANQGSEA. Trimming took 7 bases from V and 6 from J, leaving 8 bases between them. The CDR3 spells CSANRDTQYF. The CDR3, as DNA: TGCAGCGCCAACAGGGATACGCAGTATTTT.

J is TRBJ2-1 and V is TRBV7-9; TRBD2 might be the D (6 bases). There are 16 residues in the CDR3. Trimming stripped 5 bases from V and 1 base from J, with 15 bases between. CDR1 SEHNR and CDR2 FQNEAQ come from the germline V gene (reference sequence). Written as DNA, the CDR3 is TGTGCCAGCAGCGTCAATACCGGGACTTCCTACAATGAGCAGTTCTTC. Translation: CASSVNTGTSYNEQFF.

The chain recombines TRBV30 with TRBJ2-7, with TRBD2 identical over 13 bases. The CDR3 totals 15 residues. Trimming removed 3 bases from V and 3 bases from J; junction bases left unmatched: 5. Germline CDR1 and CDR2: GTSNPN and SVGIG (reference sequence). The chain's CDR3 is CAWSGTSGAYYEQYF. CDR3 DNA: TGTGCCTGGAGCGGGACTAGCGGGGCCTACTACGAGCAGTACTTC.

This rearrangement joins TRBV5-1 to TRBJ2-7, with D possibly being TRBD1 (6 bases). Germline loops: CDR1 SGHRS, CDR2 YFSETQ. V lost 1 base to trimming and J lost 4 bases, with 12 bases between them. CDR3 size: 14 residues. In DNA form, the CDR3 reads TGCGCCAGCAGCTTGTTGGGCAGGGGTTACGAGCAGTACTTC. Protein: CASSLLGRGYEQYF.

The chain recombines TRBV6-4 with TRBJ2-1, with D perhaps matching TRBD1 (5 bases). The CDR3 has 14 residues. The germline CDR1 and CDR2 sequences are MRHNA and SNTAGT. Trimming left V 0 bases short and J 6 bases short, with 9 bases between. The DNA of the CDR3 is TGTGCCAGCAGTGACTCCGGCAGGGCCAATGAGCAGTTCTTC. It is translated as CASSDSGRANEQFF.

The V call is TRBV29-1, the J call TRBJ2-3; D is undetermined. CDR1 and CDR2 from the germline V gene are SQVTM and ANQGSEA. V lost 6 bases and J lost 0, with 7 bases in between. This CDR3 has 12 amino acids. The CDR3 nucleotides are TGCAGCGTGGAGAGGAGCACAGATACGCAGTATTTT. Translated, it gives CSVERSTDTQYF.

The rearrangement joins TRBV4-2 to TRBJ1-5; D is uncertain. Trimming pared 0 bases from V and 0 bases from J, leaving 12 bases between. The CDR3 totals 17 residues. The germline V gene encodes CDR1 LGHNA and CDR2 YNFKEQ. The CDR3 sequence is CASSQDRHQASNQPQHF. CDR3 coding DNA: TGTGCCAGCAGCCAAGACAGACATCAAGCTAGCAATCAGCCCCAGCATTTT.

The V call is TRBV5-8, the J call TRBJ2-4; 7 nucleotides match TRBD1. V trimming: 3 bases; J trimming: 9 bases; junction bases outside the gene matches: 6. Germline assignment: CDR1 SGHTS and CDR2 YDEGEE. The CDR3 spans 13 residues. CDR3 sequence (DNA): TGTGCCAGCAGCTCGACAGGGACGGGCATTCAGTACTTC. It is translated as CASSSTGTGIQYF.

V is TRBV7-7 and J is TRBJ2-7, with D perhaps matching TRBD2 (6 bases). The CDR3 loop spans 13 amino acids. Trimming removed 3 bases from V and 7 bases from J, with 13 bases in between. CDR1 and CDR2 from the germline V gene are SSHAT and FNYEAQ (reference sequence). The CDR3 sequence is CASSLRDVDEQYF. The DNA of the CDR3 is TGTGCCAGCAGCTTGCGGGACGTTGATGAGCAGTACTTC.

This chain connects TRBV7-6 to TRBJ2-7; 7 bases are shared with TRBD1. V dropped 1 base and J dropped 2; count of bases not matched to a gene: 11. From germline, CDR1 is SGHVS and CDR2 FNYEAQ. This CDR3 is 17 amino acids long. The CDR3 DNA reads TGTGCCAGCAGCTTAGAAAAGGCGACAGGGATTACCTACGAGCAGTACTTC. Protein sequence: CASSLEKATGITYEQYF.

This clone appeared a few times. V gene TRBV28 combines with J gene TRBJ2-1; TRBD2 matches at 11 bases. The V and J ends lost 4 bases and 1 base, in that order; junction bases with no gene match: 3. The CDR3 is 16 amino acids. Germline V lookup: CDR1 MDHEN, CDR2 SYDVKM. The CDR3 is CASSSRLAGSYNEQFF. The DNA for the CDR3 is TGTGCCAGCAGTTCCCGACTAGCGGGGTCCTACAATGAGCAGTTCTTC.

V and J are TRBV7-2 and TRBJ2-7, with TRBD1 matching 8 bases. Per the germline V gene, CDR1 is SGHTA and CDR2 is FQGNSA. The CDR3 loop spans 16 amino acids. V shed 4 bases and J 4 bases; nucleotides not matched to a gene: 12. CDR3 loop: CASSYKPGQAPYEQYF. In nucleotides, the CDR3 is TGTGCCAGCAGCTACAAACCGGGACAGGCGCCTTACGAGCAGTACTTC.

The chain uses TRBV11-3 and TRBJ2-1, with 11 bases aligning to TRBD2. Germline CDR1 is SGHNT and CDR2 is YENEEA. The CDR3 runs 16 residues. J was trimmed by 0 bases and V by 5 bases; bases with no gene match: 3. The CDR3 region has the DNA TGTGCCAGCAGCAAGGGACTAGCGGCCTCCTACAATGAGCAGTTCTTC. This sequence encodes CASSKGLAASYNEQFF.

V usage is TRBV27 and J usage is TRBJ2-7, with D perhaps TRBD2 (7 bases). The CDR3 covers 14 residues. The ends were cut back, 4 bases at V and 1 base at J, with 11 bases in the middle. Germline CDR1 is MNHEY and CDR2 is SMNVEV (reference sequence). In nucleotides, the CDR3 is TGTGCCAGCAGTTCGGAGGGGGGGTCCTACGAGCAGTACTTC. Protein sequence: CASSSEGGSYEQYF.

The chain is built from TRBV2 and TRBJ2-7, with 8 positions matching TRBD1. The CDR3 covers 14 residues. The V segment lost 5 bases and the J segment 0 bases; nucleotides outside the gene matches: 3. Per germline, CDR1 SNHLY and CDR2 FYNNEI. The CDR3 DNA reads as TGTGCCAGCAGTTTCAGGGGGCACTCCTACGAGCAGTACTTC. This translates into CASSFRGHSYEQYF. Supplemented by reference TRBV2 and TRBJ2-7, the full variable domain reads EPEVTQTPSHQVTQMGQEVILRCVPISNHLYFYWYRQILGQKVEFLVSFYNNEISEKSEIFDDQFSVERPDGSNFTLKIRSTKLEDSAMYFCASSFRGHSYEQYFGPGTRLTVT.

The chain has TRBV27 and TRBJ2-7; 8 nucleotides line up with TRBD2. The CDR3 consists of 14 residues. J was trimmed by 5 bases and V by 1 base; bases with no gene match: 4. Germline V gene sequence: CDR1 MNHEY, CDR2 SMNVEV (reference sequence). The CDR3 DNA sequence: TGTGCCAGCAGTTTATATACTAGCGGAAACGAGCAGTACTTC. Its translation is CASSLYTSGNEQYF.

The V call is TRBV9, the J call TRBJ2-5; the match to TRBD1 covers 7 bases. CDR3 size: 15 residues. Looked up from germline, CDR1 is SGDLS and CDR2 is YYNGEE. V was clipped by 4 bases and J by 5 bases; unmatched bases: 11. In DNA, the CDR3 is TGTGCCAGCAGCAAACGACAGGGTGATAGGGAGACCCAGTACTTC. It encodes CASSKRQGDRETQYF.

The chain couples TRBV28 to TRBJ1-3; D is unclear. This CDR3 region has 13 residues. Germline V gene lookup returns CDR1 MDHEN and CDR2 SYDVKM. Trimming left V 6 bases short and J 2 bases short, with 8 bases between. CDR3 sequence reads: CASRTTPGNTIYF. CDR3 sequence (DNA): TGTGCCAGCAGGACAACTCCTGGAAACACCATATATTTT. The complete variable domain, with remaining parts taken from reference TRBV28 and TRBJ1-3, reads DVKVTQSSRYLVKRTGEKVFLECVQDMDHENMFWYRQDPGLGLRLIYFSYDVKMKEKGDIPEGYSVSREKKERFSLILESASTNQTSMYLCASRTTPGNTIYFGEGSWLTVV.

The chain has TRBV28 and TRBJ2-7, with 10 bases lining up with TRBD2. Per the germline V gene, CDR1 is MDHEN and CDR2 is SYDVKM. Germline trimming cut 6 bases from V and 0 bases from J; bases unmatched to any gene: 8. This CDR3 is built from 16 residues. CDR3 DNA: TGTGCCAGCAGGGACGGACTAGCGGAGAGCTCCTACGAGCAGTACTTC. This codes for CASRDGLAESSYEQYF.

To note about this clone: Germline and junction disagree at one end, which may indicate a read error. This sequence joins TRBV7-9 and TRBJ2-3; 14 bases match TRBD2. The CDR3 has 18 amino acids. Germline V lookup: CDR1 SEHNR, CDR2 FQNEAQ (reference sequence). The CDR3 DNA reads as TGTTCCAGCAGTCTACCGACTAGCGGGGGGGCCGACACAGATACGCAGTATTTT. It yields the protein CSSSLPTSGGADTDTQYF.

This chain connects TRBV6-5 to TRBJ1-1, with a tentative D call TRBD1 (5 bases). Trimming stripped 7 bases from V and 5 bases from J, with 14 bases between. The germline CDR1 and CDR2 sequences are MNHEY and SVGAGI. The CDR3 runs to 13 residues. The CDR3 sequence: CASTPGGWTEAFF. DNA for the CDR3: TGTGCCAGCACCCCGGGGGGTTGGACTGAAGCTTTCTTT.

This chain joins TRBV5-1 and TRBJ2-3; D might be TRBD1 (6 bases). Germline lookup yields CDR1 SGHRS and CDR2 YFSETQ. Trimming cost V 9 bases and J 2 bases, with 16 bases left between them. This CDR3 is 14 amino acids long. The CDR3 sequence: CATSRQAFTDTQYF. As DNA, the CDR3 is TGCGCCACAAGCCGACAGGCCTTCACAGATACGCAGTATTTT. Supplemented by reference TRBV5-1 and TRBJ2-3, the full variable domain reads KAGVTQTPRYLIKTRGQQVTLSCSPISGHRSVSWYQQTPGQGLQFLFEYFSETQRNKGNFPGRFSGRQFSNSRSEMNVSTLELGDSALYLCATSRQAFTDTQYFGPGTRLTVL.

This clone was counted only a few times. The chain uses TRBV2 and TRBJ1-4; no reliable D call. V was trimmed by 10 bases and J by 7 bases, leaving 16 bases between them. Germline V gives CDR1 SNHLY, CDR2 FYNNEI. The length of the CDR3 is 13 residues. The CDR3 spells CATTSGMGEKLFF. The CDR3 nucleotides are TGTGCCACTACCTCGGGGATGGGTGAAAAACTGTTTTTT.

The sample holds a few counts of this clone. The rearrangement uses TRBV5-5 and TRBJ1-1, with TRBD1 as a possible D gene (5 bases). The V and J ends lost 5 bases and 1 base respectively, with 6 bases between them. There are 12 residues in the CDR3. Germline V gene sequence: CDR1 SGHKS, CDR2 YYEKEE (reference sequence). CDR3 loop: CASSQGNTEAFF. The CDR3, as DNA: TGTGCCAGCAGTCAGGGGAACACTGAAGCTTTCTTT.